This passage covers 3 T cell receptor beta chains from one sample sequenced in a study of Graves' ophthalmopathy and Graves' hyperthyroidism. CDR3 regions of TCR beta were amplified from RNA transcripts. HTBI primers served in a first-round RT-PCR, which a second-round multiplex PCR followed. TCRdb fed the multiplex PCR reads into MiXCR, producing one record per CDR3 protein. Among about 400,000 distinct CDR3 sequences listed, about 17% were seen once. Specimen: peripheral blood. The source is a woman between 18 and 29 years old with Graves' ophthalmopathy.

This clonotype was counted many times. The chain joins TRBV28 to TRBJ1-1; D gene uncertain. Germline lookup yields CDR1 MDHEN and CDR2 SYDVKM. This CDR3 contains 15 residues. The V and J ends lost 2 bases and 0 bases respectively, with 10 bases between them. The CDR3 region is CASSLERRMNTEAFF. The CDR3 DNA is TGTGCCAGCAGTTTAGAGCGGAGAATGAACACTGAAGCTTTCTTT.

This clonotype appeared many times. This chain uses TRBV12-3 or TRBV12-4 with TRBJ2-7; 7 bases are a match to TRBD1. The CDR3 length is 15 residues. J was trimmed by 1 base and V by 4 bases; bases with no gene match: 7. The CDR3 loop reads CASSSGTVTSYEQYF. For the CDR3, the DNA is TGTGCCAGCAGTTCCGGGACAGTGACATCCTACGAGCAGTACTTC.

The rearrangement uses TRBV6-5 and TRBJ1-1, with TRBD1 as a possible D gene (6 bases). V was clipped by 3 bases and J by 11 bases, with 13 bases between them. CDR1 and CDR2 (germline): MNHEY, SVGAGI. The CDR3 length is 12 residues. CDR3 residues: CASSYTGMAAFF. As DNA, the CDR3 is TGTGCCAGCAGTTATACAGGGATGGCCGCTTTCTTT.